This T cell receptor (beta chain) emerged from a study of CD8 T cells in ankylosing spondylitis (dated by TCRdb to about 2017). Regarding the research as a whole: The study profiled T cell receptor beta repertoires in healthy donors and ankylosing spondylitis patients to find disease-linked TCR variants. The whole study cohort included some 100 healthy donors and 25 ankylosing spondylitis patients. Peripheral blood samples were taken, and synovial fluid was additionally collected from ankylosing spondylitis patients. Findings and caveats that apply to the study as a whole: Some motif variants were previously reported in synovial fluid and blood of reactive arthritis patients, suggesting common disease-initiation mechanisms. A TCR beta motif made up of roughly eight highly homologous amino acid variants appeared to be characteristic of blood from ankylosing spondylitis patients. Significant enrichment of the disease-linked clones was reported in matched synovial fluid samples from ankylosing spondylitis patients. The disease-linked clones had a CD8+ phenotype and were found at relatively low frequencies in peripheral blood.

Regarding this clonotype: Its antigen is still unknown. The record has no base qualities; no much larger clone is one base away.

The germline V and J ends show losses of 0 bases and 4 bases respectively, and no gene match explains 15 bases of the junction. As encoded in the germline V gene, CDR1 is LGHNA while CDR2 is YNFKEQ. Inclusive of the bounding cysteine and phenylalanine, the CDR3 is 18 residues long. Only the CDR3 part of the read is kept: 54 bases, read in frame from the first base. Sequencing relied on an Illumina HiSeq 2500. TCR beta libraries were prepared by quantitative 5'-RACE with molecular barcodes. Per the original workflow: Disease-linked TCR variants were identified with a new computational method built on a probabilistic model of VDJ rearrangement. The public reads were reanalyzed by TCRdb: fastp trimming at Q25, MiXCR alignment, in-frame beta chains only. Every CDR3 protein is listed once, alongside the most common genes and DNA of its rows. The V and J calls shown here were made by TCRdb, not taken from the authors' results. Present in this sample are 220,000 or so distinct CDR3 sequences, approximately 20% of which were seen just once. Together, the top ten hold 42% of the sample.

This sequence uses TRBV4-2 and TRBJ2-7, with 7 bases aligning to TRBD1. The TCR originated in a male donor with ankylosing spondylitis. Material for sequencing was blood, either unsorted or a sorted T cell fraction (not recorded which). CDR3 region: CASSQDPPGGLGVYEQYF. The DNA sequence is as follows: TGTGCCAGCAGCCAAGATCCCCCAGGGGGTCTAGGGGTTTACGAGCAGTACTTC.